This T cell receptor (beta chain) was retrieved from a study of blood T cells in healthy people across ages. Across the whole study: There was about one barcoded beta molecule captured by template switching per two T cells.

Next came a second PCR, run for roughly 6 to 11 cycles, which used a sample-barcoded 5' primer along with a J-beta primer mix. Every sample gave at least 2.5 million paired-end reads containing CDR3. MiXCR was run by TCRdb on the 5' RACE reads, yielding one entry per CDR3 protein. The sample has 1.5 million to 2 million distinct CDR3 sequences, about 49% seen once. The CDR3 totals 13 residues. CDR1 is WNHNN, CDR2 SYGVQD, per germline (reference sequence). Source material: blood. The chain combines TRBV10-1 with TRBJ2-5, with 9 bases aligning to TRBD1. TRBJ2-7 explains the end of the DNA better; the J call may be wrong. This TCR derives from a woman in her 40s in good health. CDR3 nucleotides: TGCGCCAGCGGGACAGGGAGTATACACGAGCAGTACTTC. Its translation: CASGTGSIHEQYF.